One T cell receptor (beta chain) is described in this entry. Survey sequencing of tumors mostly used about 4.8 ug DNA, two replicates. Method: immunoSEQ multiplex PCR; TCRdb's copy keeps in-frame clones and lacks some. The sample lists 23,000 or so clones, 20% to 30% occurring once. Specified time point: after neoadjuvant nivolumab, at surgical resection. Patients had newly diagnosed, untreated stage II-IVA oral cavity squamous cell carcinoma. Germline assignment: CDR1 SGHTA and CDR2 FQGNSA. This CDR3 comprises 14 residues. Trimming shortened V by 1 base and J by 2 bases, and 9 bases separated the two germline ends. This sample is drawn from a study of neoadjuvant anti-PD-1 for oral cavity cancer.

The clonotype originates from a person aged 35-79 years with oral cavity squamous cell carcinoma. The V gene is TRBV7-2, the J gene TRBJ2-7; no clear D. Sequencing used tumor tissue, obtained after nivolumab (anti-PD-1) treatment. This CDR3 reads CASSLVPGAYEQYF. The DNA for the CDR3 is TGTGCCAGCAGCTTAGTCCCAGGAGCCTACGAGCAGTACTTC.